This TCR beta chain emerged from a study of T cell changes during pregnancy in multiple sclerosis. TCRdb keeps only in-frame clones here, not all; method: immunoSEQ multiplex PCR. The sample carries 79,000 or so clones, 88% recorded once. The CDR3 is 15 amino acids. The sequence came from a female donor with multiple sclerosis, enrolled in a pregnancy study. The sequenced sample was peripheral blood, obtained before pregnancy. This chain uses TRBV21-1 with TRBJ1-4; TRBD1, as called in the table, went unchecked against the DNA. TRBV21-1 is described as a pseudogene. As DNA, the CDR3 is TGTGCCAGCAGCATTTCCAGGGGGCGAAATGAAAAACTGTTTTTT. Translated, it gives CASSISRGRNEKLFF.